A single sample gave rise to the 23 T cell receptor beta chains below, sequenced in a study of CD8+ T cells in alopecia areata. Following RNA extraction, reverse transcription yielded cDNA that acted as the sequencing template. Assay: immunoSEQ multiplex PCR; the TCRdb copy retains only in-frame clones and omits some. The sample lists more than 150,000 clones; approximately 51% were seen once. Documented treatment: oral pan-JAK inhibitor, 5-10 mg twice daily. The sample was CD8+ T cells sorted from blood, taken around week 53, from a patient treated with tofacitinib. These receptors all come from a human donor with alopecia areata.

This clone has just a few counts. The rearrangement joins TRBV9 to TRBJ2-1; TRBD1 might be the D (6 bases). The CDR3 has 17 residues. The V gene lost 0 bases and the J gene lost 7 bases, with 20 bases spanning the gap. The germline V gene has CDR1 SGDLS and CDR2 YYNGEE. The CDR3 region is CASSVVAVGQGRNEQFF. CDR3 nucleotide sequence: TGTGCCAGCAGCGTAGTTGCGGTTGGGCAGGGGAGAAATGAGCAGTTCTTC.

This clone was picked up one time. CDR3 residues: CASSYGRNTEAFF. CDR3 bases: TGCGCCAGCAGTTACGGACGGAACACTGAAGCTTTCTTT. V is TRBV4-3 and J is TRBJ1-1; the D is unclear. The CDR3 consists of 13 residues. Germline loops: CDR1 LGHNA, CDR2 YSLEER. Trimming shortened V by 6 bases and J by 1 base, and 9 bases separated the two germline ends.

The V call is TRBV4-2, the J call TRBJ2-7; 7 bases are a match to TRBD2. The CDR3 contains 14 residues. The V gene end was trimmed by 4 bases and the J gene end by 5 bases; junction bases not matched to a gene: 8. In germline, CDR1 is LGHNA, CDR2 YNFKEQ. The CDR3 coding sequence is TGTGCCAGCAGCCCCGGAGCGGGGAACGACGAGCAGTACTTC. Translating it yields CASSPGAGNDEQYF.

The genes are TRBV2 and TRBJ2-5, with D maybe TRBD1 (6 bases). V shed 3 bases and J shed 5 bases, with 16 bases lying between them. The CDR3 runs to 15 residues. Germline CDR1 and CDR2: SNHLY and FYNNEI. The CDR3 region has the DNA TGTGCCAGCAGTGATGGGCCAGGGGCAGTGGAGACCCAGTACTTC. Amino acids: CASSDGPGAVETQYF.

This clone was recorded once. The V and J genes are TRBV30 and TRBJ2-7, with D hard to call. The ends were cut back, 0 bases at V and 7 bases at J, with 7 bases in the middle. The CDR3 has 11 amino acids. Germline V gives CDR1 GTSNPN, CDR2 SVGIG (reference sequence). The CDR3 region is CAWSVGLEQYF. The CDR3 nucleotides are TGTGCCTGGAGTGTAGGTCTGGAGCAGTACTTC.

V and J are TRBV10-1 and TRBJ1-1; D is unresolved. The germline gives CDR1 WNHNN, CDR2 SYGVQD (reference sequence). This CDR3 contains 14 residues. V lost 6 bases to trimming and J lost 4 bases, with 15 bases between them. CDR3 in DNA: TGCGCCAGCAGCCGGGGTACTAGCGGCACTGAAGCTTTCTTT. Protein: CASSRGTSGTEAFF.

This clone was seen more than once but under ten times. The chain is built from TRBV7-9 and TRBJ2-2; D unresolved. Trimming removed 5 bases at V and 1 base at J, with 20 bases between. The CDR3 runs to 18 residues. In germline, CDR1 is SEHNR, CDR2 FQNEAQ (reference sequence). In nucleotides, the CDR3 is TGTGCCAGCAGCGCCGCCCTTTCGTTGTCAGGGAACACCGGGGAGCTGTTTTTT. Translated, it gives CASSAALSLSGNTGELFF.

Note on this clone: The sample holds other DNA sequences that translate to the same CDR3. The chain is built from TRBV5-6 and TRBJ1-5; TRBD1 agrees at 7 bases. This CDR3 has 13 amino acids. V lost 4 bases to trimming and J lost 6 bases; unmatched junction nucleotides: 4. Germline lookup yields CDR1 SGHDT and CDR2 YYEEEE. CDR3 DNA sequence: TGTGCCAGCAGCCCAGGGGGGATTCAGCCCCAGCATTTT. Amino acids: CASSPGGIQPQHF.

In DNA, the CDR3 is TGTGCCAGCAGCCCAGGGCAGGGGCAGCCCCAGCATTTT. The encoded protein is CASSPGQGQPQHF. This sequence joins TRBV13 and TRBJ1-5; D is possibly TRBD1 (6 bases). This CDR3 spans 13 amino acids. V lost 5 bases to trimming and J lost 7 bases, with 12 bases between them. CDR1 and CDR2 from the germline V gene are PRHDT and FYEKMQ (reference sequence). The full variable domain, its missing parts supplied by reference TRBV13 and TRBJ1-5, is AAGVIQSPRHLIKEKRETATLKCYPIPRHDTVYWYQQGPGQDPQFLISFYEKMQSDKGSIPDRFSAQQFSDYHSELNMSSLELGDSALYFCASSPGQGQPQHFGDGTRLSIL.

CDR3 nucleotide sequence: TGCAGCGTTGAAGATGCCGGTTTCGGGGAGGGTACGAACACCGGGGAGCTGTTTTTT. The encoded protein is CSVEDAGFGEGTNTGELFF. J is TRBJ2-2 and V is TRBV29-1, with TRBD2 matching 7 bases. The CDR3 spans 19 residues. CDR1 is SQVTM, CDR2 ANQGSEA, per germline. V dropped 0 bases and J dropped 0; count of bases not matched to a gene: 13.

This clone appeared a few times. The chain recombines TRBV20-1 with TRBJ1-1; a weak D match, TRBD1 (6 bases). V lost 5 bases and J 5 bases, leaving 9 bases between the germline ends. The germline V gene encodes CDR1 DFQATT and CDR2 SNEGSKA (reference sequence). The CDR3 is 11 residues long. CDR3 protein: CSAPRGTEAFF. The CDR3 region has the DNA TGCAGTGCTCCCAGGGGAACTGAAGCTTTCTTT.

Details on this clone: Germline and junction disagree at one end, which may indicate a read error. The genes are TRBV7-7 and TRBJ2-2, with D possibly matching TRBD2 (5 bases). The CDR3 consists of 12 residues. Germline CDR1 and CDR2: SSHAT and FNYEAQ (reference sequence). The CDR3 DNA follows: TGTGCTAGCAGGTCCGTTGGAGGAGAGCTGTTTTTT. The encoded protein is CASRSVGGELFF.

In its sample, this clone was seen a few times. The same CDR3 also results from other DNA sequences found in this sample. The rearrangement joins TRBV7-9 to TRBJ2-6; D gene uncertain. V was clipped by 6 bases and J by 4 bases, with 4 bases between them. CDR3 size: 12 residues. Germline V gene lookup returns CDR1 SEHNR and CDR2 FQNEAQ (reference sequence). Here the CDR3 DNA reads TGTGCCAGCAGTTCAGGGGCCAACGTCCTGACTTTC. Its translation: CASSSGANVLTF.

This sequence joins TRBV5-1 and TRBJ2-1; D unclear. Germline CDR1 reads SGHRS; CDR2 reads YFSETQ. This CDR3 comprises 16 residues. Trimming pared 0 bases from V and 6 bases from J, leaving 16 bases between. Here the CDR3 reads CASSLAALTSGNEQFF. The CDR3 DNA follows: TGCGCCAGCAGCTTGGCCGCCCTGACTTCAGGCAATGAGCAGTTCTTC.

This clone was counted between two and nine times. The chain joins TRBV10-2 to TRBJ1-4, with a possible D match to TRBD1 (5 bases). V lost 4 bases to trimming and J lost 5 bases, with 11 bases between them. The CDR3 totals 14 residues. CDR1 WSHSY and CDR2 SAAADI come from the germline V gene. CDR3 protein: CASSGQRGNEKLFF. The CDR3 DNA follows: TGCGCCAGCAGTGGACAGAGGGGAAATGAAAAACTGTTTTTT.

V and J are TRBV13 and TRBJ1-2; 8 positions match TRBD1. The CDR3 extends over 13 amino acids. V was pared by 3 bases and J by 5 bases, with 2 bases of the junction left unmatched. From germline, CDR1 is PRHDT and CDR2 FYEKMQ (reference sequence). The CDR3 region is CASSLGQEYGYTF. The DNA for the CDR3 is TGTGCCAGCAGCTTGGGACAGGAGTATGGCTACACCTTC.

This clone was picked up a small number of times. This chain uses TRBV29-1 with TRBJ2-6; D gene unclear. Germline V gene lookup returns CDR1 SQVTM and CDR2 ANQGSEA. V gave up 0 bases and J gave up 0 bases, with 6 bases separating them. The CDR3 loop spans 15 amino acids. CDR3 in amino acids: CSVEDLTSGANVLTF. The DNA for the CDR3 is TGCAGCGTTGAAGATCTGACCTCTGGGGCCAACGTCCTGACTTTC.

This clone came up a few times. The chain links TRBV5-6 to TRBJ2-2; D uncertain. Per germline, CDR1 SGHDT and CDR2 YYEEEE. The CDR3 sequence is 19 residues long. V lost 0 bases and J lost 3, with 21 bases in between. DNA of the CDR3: TGTGCCAGCAGCTTGGAGTGGATTGGGCAAGGGCGTTACACCGGGGAGCTGTTTTTT. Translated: CASSLEWIGQGRYTGELFF.

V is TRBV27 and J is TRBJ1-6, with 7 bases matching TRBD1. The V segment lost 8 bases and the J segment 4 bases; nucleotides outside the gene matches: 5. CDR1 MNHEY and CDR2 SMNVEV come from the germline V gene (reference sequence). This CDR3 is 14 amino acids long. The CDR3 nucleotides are TGTGCCAGCGGGCTGACAGGGTATAATTCACCCCTCCACTTT. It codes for CASGLTGYNSPLHF.

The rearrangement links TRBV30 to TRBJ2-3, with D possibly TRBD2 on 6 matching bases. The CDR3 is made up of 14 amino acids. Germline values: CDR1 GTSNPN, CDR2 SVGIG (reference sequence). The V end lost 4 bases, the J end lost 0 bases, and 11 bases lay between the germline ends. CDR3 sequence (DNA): TGTGCCTGGAATCGGGGGACTAGCACAGATACGCAGTATTTT. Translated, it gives CAWNRGTSTDTQYF.

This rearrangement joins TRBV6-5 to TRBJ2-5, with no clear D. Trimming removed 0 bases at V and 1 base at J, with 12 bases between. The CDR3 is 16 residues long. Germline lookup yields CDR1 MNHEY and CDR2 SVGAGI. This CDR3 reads CASSYSIPDSQETQYF. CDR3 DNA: TGTGCCAGCAGTTACTCGATTCCCGACTCCCAAGAGACCCAGTACTTC.

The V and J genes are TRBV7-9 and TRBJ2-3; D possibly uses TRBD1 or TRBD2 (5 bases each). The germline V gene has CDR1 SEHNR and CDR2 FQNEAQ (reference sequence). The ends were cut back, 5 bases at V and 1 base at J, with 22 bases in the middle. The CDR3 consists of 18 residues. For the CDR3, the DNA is TGTGCCAGCAGCCACCCAACACCGGGGCGATCCCGCACAGATACGCAGTATTTT. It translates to CASSHPTPGRSRTDTQYF.

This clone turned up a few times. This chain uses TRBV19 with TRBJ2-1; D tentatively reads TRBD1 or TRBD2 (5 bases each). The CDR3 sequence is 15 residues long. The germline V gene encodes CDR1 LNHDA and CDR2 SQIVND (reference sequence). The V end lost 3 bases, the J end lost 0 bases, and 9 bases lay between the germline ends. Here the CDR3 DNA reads TGTGCCAGTAGTATGGGGACGGGCTCCTACAATGAGCAGTTCTTC. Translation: CASSMGTGSYNEQFF.